These 12 T cell receptor beta chains originate from one sample sequenced in a study of blood T cell repertoires in COVID-19. Some clones are missing from TCRdb's copy, which holds only in-frame ones; the method was immunoSEQ multiplex PCR. Counted here are about 400,000 clones, roughly 90% occurring once; the ten biggest clones make up around 7.5%. What was sequenced was peripheral blood. The origin of the receptors is a woman aged 60-75 years with COVID-19, enrolled during active disease.

J is TRBJ2-5 and V is TRBV28; 8 nucleotides line up with TRBD2. Germline lookup yields CDR1 MDHEN and CDR2 SYDVKM. The CDR3 is 14 residues long. J lost 6 bases, V lost 1 base, and 4 bases had no gene match. CDR3 DNA: TGTGCCAGCAGTTTATCGGGGGGGACGAAGACCCAGTACTTC. Translation gives CASSLSGGTKTQYF.

This chain connects TRBV6-5 to TRBJ1-1; D remains ambiguous. This CDR3 has 12 residues. CDR1 is MNHEY, CDR2 SVGAGI, per germline. V gave up 7 bases and J gave up 4 bases, with 10 bases separating them. The CDR3 is CASKGGSTEAFF. The CDR3 DNA reads TGTGCCAGCAAGGGAGGGAGCACTGAAGCTTTCTTT.

In DNA, the CDR3 is TGTGCCAGCAGTTTAGGGGGCGTGAGCTCCTACGAGCAGTACTTC. Translated, it gives CASSLGGVSSYEQYF. The V and J genes are TRBV27 and TRBJ2-7, with a possible D match to TRBD1 (6 bases). Per germline, CDR1 MNHEY and CDR2 SMNVEV (reference sequence). The CDR3 has 15 residues. V lost 2 bases to trimming and J lost 0 bases, with 11 bases between them.

This chain links TRBV10-3 with TRBJ1-1; no firm D call. The CDR3 is 13 residues long. The germline V gene encodes CDR1 ENHRY and CDR2 SYGVKD. Trimming shortened V by 3 bases and J by 1 base, and 6 bases separated the two germline ends. The CDR3, as DNA: TGTGCCATCAGTGAACTTACGAACACTGAAGCTTTCTTT. Its protein product is CAISELTNTEAFF.

The chain combines TRBV6-5 with TRBJ2-7; 7 nucleotides align to TRBD1. The trim removed 7 bases at V and 3 bases at J, leaving 9 bases unmatched. This CDR3 region has 14 residues. The germline CDR1 and CDR2 sequences are MNHEY and SVGAGI. CDR3 coding DNA: TGTGCCAGCACCCCGACCCGGACAGGCTACGAGCAGTACTTC. Residues: CASTPTRTGYEQYF.

The chain carries TRBV6-2 or TRBV6-3 and TRBJ2-5; the match to TRBD2 covers 12 bases. Germline CDR1 and CDR2: MNHEY and SVGEGT. The trim removed 6 bases at V and 4 bases at J, leaving 18 bases unmatched. The CDR3 runs to 19 residues. For the CDR3, the DNA is TGTGCCAGCAGCTCCCTCCTCCTAGCGGGGGGGACATTGGGAGAGACCCAGTACTTC. Translating gives CASSSLLLAGGTLGETQYF.

This clone appeared many times. The chain employs TRBV7-3 and TRBJ1-1; D not resolved. The V end lost 1 base, the J end lost 4 bases, and 13 bases lay between the germline ends. There are 15 residues in the CDR3. Looked up from germline, CDR1 is SGHTA and CDR2 is FQGTGA. The CDR3 reads CASSLNGRSGTEAFF. The DNA of the CDR3 is TGTGCCAGCAGCTTAAACGGCCGGTCGGGCACTGAAGCTTTCTTT.

DNA for the CDR3: TGCGCCAGCAGCTTGGACAGCTTATCCTACGAGCAGTACTTC. Amino acids: CASSLDSLSYEQYF. The chain has TRBV5-1 and TRBJ2-7; no clear D gene. This CDR3 is built from 14 residues. The germline CDR1 and CDR2 sequences are SGHRS and YFSETQ. V was trimmed by 0 bases and J by 1 base, leaving 8 bases between them.

This chain uses TRBV24-1 with TRBJ2-5, with 7 bases fitting TRBD2. Germline loops: CDR1 KGHDR, CDR2 SFDVKD. CDR3 length: 15 amino acids. With V trimmed by 0 bases and J by 5 bases, 5 bases remained unmatched. CDR3 sequence: CATSDLTAGRETQYF. DNA of the CDR3: TGTGCCACCAGTGATTTGACAGCGGGGCGGGAGACCCAGTACTTC.

The CDR3 DNA sequence: TGTGCCATCAGTCAGACAGCGAACACTGAAGCTTTCTTT. Protein sequence: CAISQTANTEAFF. The chain couples TRBV10-3 to TRBJ1-1; maybe TRBD1 (5 bases). CDR3 length: 13 amino acids. V shed 5 bases and J shed 1 base, with 8 bases lying between them. Germline V gene data show CDR1 as ENHRY and CDR2 as SYGVKD.

The chain is built from TRBV7-9 and TRBJ2-1; TRBD2 aligns across 11 bases. V was clipped by 5 bases and J by 3 bases; unmatched bases: 9. Germline CDR1 and CDR2: SEHNR and FQNEAQ (reference sequence). CDR3 length: 17 amino acids. CDR3 DNA: TGTGCCAGCAGCCCGCGGAGGACTAGCGGGTTCTACAATGAGCAGTTCTTC. Encoded protein: CASSPRRTSGFYNEQFF. Complete variable domain (other parts from reference TRBV7-9 and TRBJ2-1): DTGVSQNPRHKITKRGQNVTFRCDPISEHNRLYWYRQTLGQGPEFLTYFQNEAQLEKSRLLSDRFSAERPKGSFSTLEIQRTEQGDSAMYLCASSPRRTSGFYNEQFFGPGTRLTVL.

The J gene is TRBJ1-1, the V gene TRBV19; tentative D call: TRBD1 (5 bases). V was pared by 6 bases and J by 0 bases, with 11 bases between. The CDR3 has 14 residues. In germline, CDR1 is LNHDA, CDR2 SQIVND (reference sequence). The CDR3: CASRARQLNTEAFF. CDR3 in DNA: TGTGCCAGTAGGGCTCGACAGTTGAACACTGAAGCTTTCTTT.